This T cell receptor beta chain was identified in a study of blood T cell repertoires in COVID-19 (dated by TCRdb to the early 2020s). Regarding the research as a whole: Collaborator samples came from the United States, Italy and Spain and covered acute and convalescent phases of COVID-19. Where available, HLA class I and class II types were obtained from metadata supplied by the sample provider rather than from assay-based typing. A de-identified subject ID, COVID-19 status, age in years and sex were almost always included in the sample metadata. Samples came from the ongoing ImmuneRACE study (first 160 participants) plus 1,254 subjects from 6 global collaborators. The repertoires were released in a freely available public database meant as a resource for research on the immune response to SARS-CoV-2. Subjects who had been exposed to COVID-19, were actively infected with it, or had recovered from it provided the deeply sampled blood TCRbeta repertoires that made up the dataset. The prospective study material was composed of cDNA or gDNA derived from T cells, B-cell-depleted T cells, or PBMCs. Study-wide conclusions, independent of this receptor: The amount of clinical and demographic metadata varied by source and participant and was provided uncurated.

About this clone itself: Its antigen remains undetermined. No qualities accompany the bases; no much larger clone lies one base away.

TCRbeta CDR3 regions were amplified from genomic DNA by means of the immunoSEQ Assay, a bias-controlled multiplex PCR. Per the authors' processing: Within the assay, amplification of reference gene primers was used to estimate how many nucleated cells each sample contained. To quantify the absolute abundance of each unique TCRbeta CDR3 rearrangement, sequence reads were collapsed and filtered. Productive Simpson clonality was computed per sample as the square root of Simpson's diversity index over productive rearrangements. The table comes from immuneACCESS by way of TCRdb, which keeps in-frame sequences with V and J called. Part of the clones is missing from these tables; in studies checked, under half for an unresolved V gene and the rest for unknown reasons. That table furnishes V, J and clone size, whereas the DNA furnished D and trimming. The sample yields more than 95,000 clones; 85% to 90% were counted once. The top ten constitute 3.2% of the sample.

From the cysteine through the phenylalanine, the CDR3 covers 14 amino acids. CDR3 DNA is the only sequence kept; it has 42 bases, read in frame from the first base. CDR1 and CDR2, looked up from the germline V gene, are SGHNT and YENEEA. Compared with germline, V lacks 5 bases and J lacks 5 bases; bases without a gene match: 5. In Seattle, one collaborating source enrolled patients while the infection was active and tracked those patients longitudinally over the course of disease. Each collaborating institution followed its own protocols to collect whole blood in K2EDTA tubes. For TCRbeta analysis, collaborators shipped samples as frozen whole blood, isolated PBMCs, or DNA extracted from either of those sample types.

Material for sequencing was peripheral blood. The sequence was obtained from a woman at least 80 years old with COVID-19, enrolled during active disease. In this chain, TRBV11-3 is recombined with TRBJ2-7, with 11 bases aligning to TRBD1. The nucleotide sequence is TGTGCCAGCAGCCCCAGGACAGGGGGCGACGAGCAGTACTTC. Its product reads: CASSPRTGGDEQYF.